These T cell receptor beta chains were read from a single sample in a study of control samples from healthy donors and cancer patients. Produced via immunoSEQ multiplex PCR; TCRdb's table is partial and in-frame only. The table lists 150,000 to 200,000 clones, roughly 88% of them singletons, with 1.5% to 2% in the top ten. Sequences were obtained from blood. These receptors were collected from a man aged 18-30 years in good health. CDR3s include the opening cysteine and the closing phenylalanine or tryptophan. A D gene is named only where the DNA matches it firmly. Expanded clones get a size class; other rows say once, few or many, or leave the size out.

TRBV5-1	NA	TRBJ1-1	NA	TGCGCCAGCAGCTTTGATTTCGCTGAAGCTTTCTTT	CASSFDFAEAFF
TRBV19	NA	TRBJ1-1	NA	TGTGCCAGTAGCCCCGGAGGAAACACTGAAGCTTTCTTT	CASSPGGNTEAFF
TRBV3-1/TRBV3-2	few	TRBJ2-3	TRBD2	TGTGCCAGCAGCCAGGGGACTAGCGGGGGGGCGGCGGATACGCAGTATTTT	CASSQGTSGGAADTQYF
TRBV9	NA	TRBJ2-5	NA	TGTGCCAGCAGCGTAGGAGGGGGAGGGGAGACCCAGTACTTC	CASSVGGGGETQYF
TRBV14	NA	TRBJ2-1	TRBD1	TGTGCCAGCAGCCTCATCAACAGGGGCAATGAGCAGTTCTTC	CASSLINRGNEQFF
TRBV4-1	NA	TRBJ2-7	NA	TGCGCCAGCAGCCAAGTGCGGGGAGACTTTTACGAGCAGTACTTC	CASSQVRGDFYEQYF
TRBV30	NA	TRBJ2-5	NA	TGTGGTCTAACTCAAAATTTGCGGGAGACCCAGTACTTC	CGLTQNLRETQYF
TRBV6-1	NA	TRBJ2-1	TRBD2	TGTGCCAGCAGTGAATTCGAGCGGGGGGGCCTGAATGAGCAGTTCTTC	CASSEFERGGLNEQFF
TRBV3-1/TRBV3-2	NA	TRBJ2-2	NA	TGTGCCAGCAGCCAAGAGGGCCAGGGATACACCGGGGAGCTGTTTTTT	CASSQEGQGYTGELFF
TRBV5-1	NA	TRBJ2-5	TRBD1	TGCGCCAGCAGCTGGAGGGGACAGGGTGATGGACAAGAGACCCAGTACTTC	CASSWRGQGDGQETQYF
TRBV7-2	NA	TRBJ1-6	NA	TGTGCCAGCAGCTGGGATCGACAGGCCTACTCCTATAATTCACCCCTCCACTTT	CASSWDRQAYSYNSPLHF
TRBV11-3	once	TRBJ2-1	NA	TGTGCCAGCAGCGGGGGAAGCTCCTACAATGAGCAGTTCTTC	CASSGGSSYNEQFF
TRBV2	NA	TRBJ2-6	NA	TGTGCCAGCAGTCCAGGGCACTCTGGGGCCAACGTCCTGACTTTC	CASSPGHSGANVLTF
TRBV2	NA	TRBJ2-5	NA	TGTGCCAGCACCCGAGGGGTGTCAGGGAAAGAGACCCAGTACTTC	CASTRGVSGKETQYF
TRBV6-5	NA	TRBJ2-2	NA	TGTGCCAGCAGTCGGACCCTGAACACCGGGGAGCTGTTTTTT	CASSRTLNTGELFF
TRBV5-1	NA	TRBJ2-7	NA	TGCGCCAGCAGCTTGGGGGAATCCTACGAGCAGTACTTC	CASSLGESYEQYF
TRBV28	NA	TRBJ1-1	NA	TGTGCCAGCAGTTTAAAATCGGATATGAACACTGAAGCTTTCTTT	CASSLKSDMNTEAFF
TRBV12-3/TRBV12-4	NA	TRBJ2-7	TRBD1	TGTGCCAGCAGCCGACAGGGGGACGAGCAGTACTTC	CASSRQGDEQYF